The T cell receptor (beta chain) under discussion was sequenced for a study of T cell repertoires in cytomegalovirus infection. Whole-study context: Carrying CMV and the relevant HLA type showed in public TCR beta signatures.

Via MiXCR, TCRdb re-called the reads, giving one row per CDR3 protein. This sample has 350,000 to 500,000 distinct CDR3 sequences, with roughly 30% found just once. V dropped 7 bases and J dropped 8; count of bases not matched to a gene: 4. The CDR3 runs to 12 residues. The germline V gene encodes CDR1 MNHNY and CDR2 SVGAGI (reference sequence). The receptor comes from a human donor in good health (CMV status not recorded). Some clones in this sample may be carry-over from other donors' samples. The chain uses TRBV6-6 and TRBJ1-2; 10 bases align to TRBD1. The sample was PBMCs. As DNA, the CDR3 is TGTGCCAGCACCCTGACAGGGGGCGGCTACACCTTC. Protein sequence: CASTLTGGGYTF.